The 21 T cell receptor beta chains below come from one sample, sequenced in a study of control samples from healthy donors and cancer patients. This table comes from immunoSEQ multiplex PCR, and its TCRdb copy is limited to in-frame clones, with some not included. The data contain 150,000 to 200,000 clones, about 86% of them singletons. Material for sequencing was blood. Receptor source: a young man in good health.

The V and J genes are TRBV28 and TRBJ1-5; tentative D call: TRBD1 (6 bases). Trimming stripped 2 bases from V and 0 bases from J, with 11 bases between. CDR3 length: 16 residues. Per germline, CDR1 MDHEN and CDR2 SYDVKM. CDR3 bases: TGTGCCAGCAGTTTAAGGGGGAAATATAGCAATCAGCCCCAGCATTTT. Its protein is CASSLRGKYSNQPQHF.

The gene calls are TRBV6-6 and TRBJ2-1; D gene uncertain. V lost 6 bases to trimming and J lost 7 bases, with 19 bases between them. Germline V lookup: CDR1 MNHNY, CDR2 SVGAGI (reference sequence). The CDR3 spans 15 residues. The chain's CDR3 is CASSLRLGRWNEQFF. In nucleotides, the CDR3 is TGTGCCAGCAGCTTACGGCTGGGCCGTTGGAATGAGCAGTTCTTC.

The rearrangement uses TRBV6-5 and TRBJ2-7; 8 bases match TRBD1. This CDR3 has 15 residues. Germline V CDR1 and CDR2: MNHEY, SVGAGI. V lost 7 bases, J lost 3 bases, and 11 bases stayed unmatched. In DNA, the CDR3 is TGTGCCAGCAAAGGAGGACAGGGAGACTACTACGAGCAGTACTTC. This codes for CASKGGQGDYYEQYF.

The V gene is TRBV9, the J gene TRBJ2-5; D unresolved. Germline CDR1 is SGDLS and CDR2 is YYNGEE. The V and J ends lost 3 bases and 5 bases respectively, with 8 bases between them. The CDR3 totals 12 residues. The CDR3 DNA reads TGTGCCAGCAGCGCCAGCGACGAGACCCAGTACTTC. Amino acid sequence: CASSASDETQYF.

This chain joins TRBV7-3 and TRBJ1-1; 9 positions match TRBD1. After removal of 0 bases from V and 7 bases from J, the junction contained 6 bases not matched to a gene. The germline V gene has CDR1 SGHTA and CDR2 FQGTGA. This CDR3 contains 15 residues. CDR3 amino acids: CASSLTSGQGVEAFF. CDR3 sequence (DNA): TGTGCCAGCAGCTTAACCTCGGGACAGGGCGTTGAAGCTTTCTTT. The complete variable domain, with remaining parts taken from reference TRBV7-3 and TRBJ1-1, reads GAGVSQTPSNKVTEKGKYVELRCDPISGHTALYWYRQSLGQGPEFLIYFQGTGAADDSGLPNDRFFAVRPEGSVSTLKIQRTERGDSAVYLCASSLTSGQGVEAFFGQGTRLTVV.

The gene calls are TRBV18 and TRBJ2-5; D ambiguous. With 2 bases removed from V and 2 bases from J, the gap between germline ends came to 9 bases. CDR3 length: 14 amino acids. Germline CDR1 and CDR2: KGHSH and LQKENI. CDR3 nucleotides: TGTGCCAGCTCACCAAAAGGCCTACAAGAGACCCAGTACTTC. It encodes CASSPKGLQETQYF.

The chain is built from TRBV7-2 and TRBJ1-5, with D uncertain. Germline CDR1 is SGHTA and CDR2 is FQGNSA. CDR3 size: 14 residues. Deletions cut 7 bases from V and 5 bases from J, with 15 bases between. This CDR3 is CASNPQAGDQPQHF. DNA for the CDR3: TGTGCCAGCAACCCGCAGGCCGGTGATCAGCCCCAGCATTTT. Variable domain in full (rest from reference TRBV7-2 and TRBJ1-5): GAGVSQSPSNKVTEKGKDVELRCDPISGHTALYWYRQSLGQGLEFLIYFQGNSAPDKSGLPSDRFSAERTGGSVSTLTIQRTQQEDSAVYLCASNPQAGDQPQHFGDGTRLSIL.

The chain joins TRBV4-3 to TRBJ2-3, with 10 nucleotides matching TRBD1. Per the germline V gene, CDR1 is LGHNA and CDR2 is YSLEER. The junction had 6 bases not matched to a gene; V was cut back by 1 base and J by 2 bases. This CDR3 spans 17 amino acids. CDR3 in DNA: TGCGCCAGCAGCCAAGCTTTGAGACAGGGGGCCACAGATACGCAGTATTTT. This sequence encodes CASSQALRQGATDTQYF.

This clone has a single count. This rearrangement joins TRBV4-1 to TRBJ1-3; D uncertain. The germline V and J ends were trimmed by 0 bases and 8 bases, with 11 bases remaining between them. Germline CDR1 reads MGHRA; CDR2 reads YSYEKL. This CDR3 region has 14 residues. CDR3 loop: CASSQESGADTIYF. CDR3 nucleotide sequence: TGCGCCAGCAGCCAAGAGTCAGGAGCAGACACCATATATTTT.

The rearrangement joins TRBV6-5 to TRBJ1-1, with D perhaps matching TRBD1 (5 bases). The ends were cut back, 2 bases at V and 6 bases at J, with 10 bases in the middle. The CDR3 runs to 13 residues. Germline-derived CDR1 and CDR2 are MNHEY and SVGAGI. The CDR3 loop is CASSYGGSAEAFF. The CDR3 DNA reads as TGTGCCAGCAGTTACGGGGGGAGCGCTGAAGCTTTCTTT.

CDR3 residues: CASSSTDTQYF. Written as DNA, the CDR3 is TGTGCCAGCAGTTCGACAGATACGCAGTATTTT. The chain employs TRBV6-6 and TRBJ2-3, with D unresolved. Germline V CDR1 and CDR2: MNHNY, SVGAGI (reference sequence). The CDR3 runs to 11 residues. The V end lost 4 bases, the J end lost 3 bases, and 2 bases lay between the germline ends.

This chain uses TRBV5-1 with TRBJ2-5, with D unclear. CDR3 size: 13 residues. Germline values: CDR1 SGHRS, CDR2 YFSETQ. V gave up 0 bases and J gave up 1 base, with 4 bases separating them. As DNA, the CDR3 is TGCGCCAGCAGCTTGGGCCCCCAAGAGACCCAGTACTTC. Translation gives CASSLGPQETQYF.

The DNA for the CDR3 is TGTGCCAGTAATCTAGCGGGGGACGAGCAGTACTTC. This encodes CASNLAGDEQYF. This chain links TRBV3-1 (or the pseudogene TRBV3-2) with TRBJ2-7; TRBD2 agrees at 10 bases. The junction had 4 bases not matched to a gene; V was cut back by 9 bases and J by 5 bases. Germline loops: CDR1 LGHDT, CDR2 YNNKEL (reference sequence). The CDR3 runs to 12 residues.

The genes are TRBV9 and TRBJ1-2; a weak D match, TRBD1 (5 bases). Trimming pared 3 bases from V and 0 bases from J, leaving 15 bases between. The CDR3 is made up of 16 amino acids. CDR1 SGDLS and CDR2 YYNGEE come from the germline V gene. CDR3 nucleotides: TGTGCCAGCAGCGGAGGGGAGGGGCCGGCTAACTATGGCTACACCTTC. Translation gives CASSGGEGPANYGYTF.

V usage is TRBV4-1 and J usage is TRBJ1-5; D call uncertain. The V gene lost 4 bases and the J gene lost 0 bases, with 13 bases spanning the gap. The CDR3 totals 16 residues. CDR1 and CDR2 (germline): MGHRA, YSYEKL. CDR3 in amino acids: CASSPFPYNSNQPQHF. For the CDR3, the DNA is TGCGCCAGCAGCCCATTTCCTTATAATAGCAATCAGCCCCAGCATTTT.

V gene TRBV6-5 combines with J gene TRBJ2-3, with D maybe TRBD2 (6 bases). V shed 6 bases and J shed 2 bases, with 12 bases lying between them. CDR1 is MNHEY and CDR2 is SVGAGI in the germline V gene. The CDR3 has 14 residues. CDR3 sequence: CASSGGRDTDTQYF. In DNA form, the CDR3 reads TGTGCCAGCAGCGGGGGAAGGGACACAGATACGCAGTATTTT.

The chain links TRBV11-2 to TRBJ1-2, with a possible D match to TRBD1 (6 bases). The CDR3 length is 15 residues. CDR1 SGHAT and CDR2 FQNNGV come from the germline V gene. V lost 4 bases and J lost 4, with 16 bases in between. This chain's CDR3 is CASSSQGGRVYGYTF. The CDR3 nucleotides read TGTGCCAGCAGCTCCCAAGGGGGGAGAGTCTATGGCTACACCTTC.

The rearrangement uses TRBV6-5 and TRBJ2-3, with 11 bases identical to TRBD2. The CDR3 sequence is 16 residues long. Germline assignment: CDR1 MNHEY and CDR2 SVGAGI. V gave up 4 bases and J gave up 0 bases; unmatched junction bases: 3. CDR3 region: CASSSSGGLSTDTQYF. DNA of the CDR3: TGTGCCAGCAGTTCTAGCGGGGGGTTAAGCACAGATACGCAGTATTTT.

The chain employs TRBV12-5 and TRBJ1-1; 9 bases map to TRBD1. CDR3 length: 14 amino acids. Germline assignment: CDR1 LGHNT and CDR2 FRNRAP. The ends lost 5 bases at V and 4 bases at J; junction bases unmatched: 5. In nucleotides, the CDR3 is TGTGCTAGTGGTCTACAGGGGGCCAGCACTGAAGCTTTCTTT. Protein sequence: CASGLQGASTEAFF.

Concerning this clone: Other DNA sequences in the sample encode the same CDR3. The V and J genes are TRBV30 and TRBJ1-5, with D uncertain. From germline, CDR1 is GTSNPN and CDR2 SVGIG (reference sequence). Trimming took off 0 bases at V and 0 bases at J, with 3 bases between the two ends. CDR3 length: 13 residues. DNA for the CDR3: TGTGCCTGGAGTGTAGGTAGCAATCAGCCCCAGCATTTT. Amino acids: CAWSVGSNQPQHF.

The gene calls are TRBV18 and TRBJ2-3; possibly TRBD1 or TRBD2 for D (6 bases each). This CDR3 has 17 amino acids. The germline V gene encodes CDR1 KGHSH and CDR2 LQKENI. The V and J ends lost 6 bases and 0 bases respectively, with 19 bases between them. The CDR3 region has the DNA TGTGCCAGCTCCTTTCAATACGGGGGCAGGAGCACAGATACGCAGTATTTT. Protein sequence: CASSFQYGGRSTDTQYF. Full variable domain (rest looked up from reference TRBV18 and TRBJ2-3): NAGVMQNPRHLVRRRGQEARLRCSPMKGHSHVYWYRQLPEEGLKFMVYLQKENIIDESGMPKERFSAEFPKEGPSILRIQQVVRGDSAAYFCASSFQYGGRSTDTQYFGPGTRLTVL.